The next 3 T cell receptor beta chains were all read from a single sample in a study of vaccination and CD4 T cells after COVID-19. Treatment in this sample: approximately 9-day PBMC culture with coronavirus spike peptide pools or control peptides (ViraFEST assay). Their antigens are not known. The assay that was used to sequence DNA from cultured CD4+ T cells was the Oncomine TCR Beta short-read assay. MiXCR, run by TCRdb on the PCR reads, gives a single entry per CDR3 protein. This table has 15,000 to 20,000 distinct CDR3 sequences, roughly 50% appearing once. Specimen: CD4+ T cells from blood, cultured in vitro. These receptors came from a human donor who had recovered from COVID-19.

The chain uses TRBV4-1 and TRBJ1-3, with 7 positions matching TRBD1. CDR1 and CDR2 (germline): MGHRA, YSYEKL. V lost 2 bases to trimming and J lost 2 bases; unmatched junction nucleotides: 6. The CDR3 is 16 residues long. The CDR3 protein is CASSQLTGLAGNTIYF. CDR3 DNA sequence: TGCGCCAGCAGCCAATTGACAGGGCTGGCTGGAAACACCATATATTTT.

The V call is TRBV6-1, the J call TRBJ1-2; D gene unclear. V lost 3 bases and J lost 2, with 7 bases in between. The germline V gene has CDR1 MNHNS and CDR2 SASEGT. This CDR3 contains 13 residues. This chain's CDR3 is CASSDSVNYGYTF. CDR3 nucleotides: TGTGCCAGCAGTGATAGTGTCAACTATGGCTACACCTTC.

The sample holds a few counts of this clonotype. CDR3 coding DNA: TGTGCCAGCAGGGCACAGGTGAACACTGAAGCTTTCTTT. This encodes CASRAQVNTEAFF. The chain employs TRBV12-3 or TRBV12-4 and TRBJ1-1; the D gene is possibly TRBD1 (5 bases). V was pared by 6 bases and J by 0 bases, with 8 bases between. This CDR3 has 13 residues.